A single count supports the clone carrying this T cell receptor beta chain. In the study's own analysis: Scientists estimated how many nucleated cells there were by amplifying reference gene primers. TCRdb keeps only in-frame clones here, not all; method: immunoSEQ multiplex PCR. V, J and clone size are those of that table, while D and trimming were read from the DNA. This table holds about 230,000 clones, roughly 83% found once. The sample comes from a study of blood T cell repertoires in COVID-19. Study in general: Sites across the United States, Italy and Spain contributed samples from acute and convalescent COVID-19. The cDNA or gDNA used as material had been derived from T cells, B-cell-depleted T cells, or PBMCs.

In germline, CDR1 is SGHNT, CDR2 YYREEE (reference sequence). The CDR3 extends over 15 amino acids. V trimming: 0 bases; J trimming: 4 bases; junction bases outside the gene matches: 5. The chain is built from TRBV5-4 and TRBJ1-2; 8 positions agree with TRBD1. This receptor was taken from a woman in her fifties or sixties with acute or convalescent COVID-19. Sequencing used peripheral blood. The CDR3 sequence is CASSLGGQGVYGYTF. The CDR3 region has the DNA TGTGCCAGCAGCTTGGGCGGACAGGGCGTCTATGGCTACACCTTC.